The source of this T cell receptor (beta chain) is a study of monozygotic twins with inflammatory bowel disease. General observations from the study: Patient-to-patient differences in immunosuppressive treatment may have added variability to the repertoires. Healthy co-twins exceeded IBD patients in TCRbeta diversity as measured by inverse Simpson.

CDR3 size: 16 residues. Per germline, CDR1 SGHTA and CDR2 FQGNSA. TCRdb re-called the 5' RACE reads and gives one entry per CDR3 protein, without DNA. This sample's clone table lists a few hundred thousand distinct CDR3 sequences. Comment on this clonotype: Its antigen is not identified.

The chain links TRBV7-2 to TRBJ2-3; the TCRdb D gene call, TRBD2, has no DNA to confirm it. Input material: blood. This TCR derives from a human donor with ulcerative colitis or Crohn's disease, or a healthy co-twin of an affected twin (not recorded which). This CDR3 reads CASSLSSGGVTDTQYF.